These 30 T cell receptor beta chains share one sample of origin, sequenced in a study of blood T cell repertoires in COVID-19. TCRdb's table, derived via immunoSEQ multiplex PCR, lists solely in-frame clones and lacks some. The repertoire consists of some 200,000 clones, with 65% to 90% occurring once and the leading ten covering 4% to 6.5%. The source material was PBMCs or T cells enriched from blood (not recorded which). These receptors were obtained from a woman in her fifties or sixties with acute COVID-19.

The V and J genes are TRBV2 and TRBJ2-3, with 7 bases fitting TRBD2. Trimming at V came to 6 bases and at J to 5 bases, leaving 14 bases not matched to a gene. Germline assignment: CDR1 SNHLY and CDR2 FYNNEI. CDR3 size: 16 residues. The chain's CDR3 is CASSPSPLAGEDTQYF. The CDR3 region has the DNA TGTGCCAGCAGCCCTTCCCCTCTTGCGGGGGAAGATACGCAGTATTTT.

This chain uses TRBV5-8 with TRBJ1-2; D call uncertain. The V end was cut by 4 bases, the J end by 4 bases, with 11 bases between. Germline lookup yields CDR1 SGHTS and CDR2 YDEGEE. This CDR3 comprises 13 residues. DNA of the CDR3: TGTGCCAGCAGCCCGCGGGGTACCTATGGCTACACCTTC. This encodes CASSPRGTYGYTF.

This chain uses TRBV7-9 with TRBJ1-6; D perhaps matches TRBD1 (6 bases). V was cut by 5 bases and J by 0 bases, with 20 bases left in between. The CDR3 totals 19 residues. In germline, CDR1 is SEHNR, CDR2 FQNEAQ (reference sequence). CDR3 protein: CASSGDKVAGSSYNSPLHF. The CDR3, as DNA: TGTGCCAGCAGCGGGGACAAAGTGGCAGGGAGCTCCTATAATTCACCCCTCCACTTT.

V and J are TRBV3-1 (or the pseudogene TRBV3-2) and TRBJ2-7; maybe TRBD2 (6 bases). The CDR3 has 13 residues. V lost 4 bases to trimming and J lost 5 bases, with 12 bases between them. The germline CDR1 and CDR2 sequences are LGHDT and YNNKEL (reference sequence). CDR3 DNA sequence: TGTGCCAGCAGCCGGACTACCTTTGACGAGCAGTACGTC. This sequence encodes CASSRTTFDEQYV.

V is TRBV3-1 (or the pseudogene TRBV3-2) and J is TRBJ1-3, with D perhaps TRBD1 (6 bases). The length of the CDR3 is 16 residues. Per germline, CDR1 LGHDT and CDR2 YNNKEL (reference sequence). V was clipped by 1 base and J by 4 bases, with 14 bases between them. The CDR3, as DNA: TGTGCCAGCAGCCAAGTCCACAGGGTGGCCGGAAACACCATATATTTT. Translated, it gives CASSQVHRVAGNTIYF.

V and J are TRBV19 and TRBJ2-1, with a possible D match to TRBD2 (6 bases). The CDR3 is 16 amino acids. From germline, CDR1 is LNHDA and CDR2 SQIVND (reference sequence). V was trimmed by 7 bases and J by 0 bases, leaving 16 bases between them. For the CDR3, the DNA is TGTGCCAGTATAGAGGGGAGGAAAAGCTCCTACAATGAGCAGTTCTTC. Protein sequence: CASIEGRKSSYNEQFF.

This rearrangement joins TRBV10-1 to TRBJ1-2; TRBD1 is a possible D gene (5 bases). The CDR3 is 14 amino acids. With 8 bases removed from V and 0 bases from J, the gap between germline ends came to 13 bases. The germline V gene encodes CDR1 WNHNN and CDR2 SYGVQD (reference sequence). CDR3 bases: TGCGCCAGCTACGTGGGGCAGCCTAACTATGGCTACACCTTC. Residues: CASYVGQPNYGYTF.

This rearrangement joins TRBV28 to TRBJ2-6; 7 bases align to TRBD1. The CDR3 length is 21 residues. Germline values: CDR1 MDHEN, CDR2 SYDVKM. V shed 1 base, J shed 0 bases, and the junction held 15 bases outside the gene matches. CDR3 DNA: TGTGCCAGCAGTTTATACCGGTGGTTGGGCAGGGACAGCTCTGGGGCCAACGTCCTGACTTTC. Protein: CASSLYRWLGRDSSGANVLTF.

Only one count was recorded for this clone. The rearrangement links TRBV7-2 to TRBJ2-1; TRBD2 aligns across 9 bases. The CDR3 spans 15 residues. CDR1 is SGHTA and CDR2 is FQGNSA in the germline V gene. V shed 5 bases, J shed 9 bases, and the junction held 11 bases outside the gene matches. CDR3: CASSKTGTSYGEQFF. The CDR3 nucleotides are TGTGCCAGCAGCAAAACCGGGACTAGCTACGGTGAGCAGTTCTTC. Looking up the rest from reference TRBV7-2 and TRBJ2-1 gives the full variable domain: GAGVSQSPSNKVTEKGKDVELRCDPISGHTALYWYRQSLGQGLEFLIYFQGNSAPDKSGLPSDRFSAERTGGSVSTLTIQRTQQEDSAVYLCASSKTGTSYGEQFFGPGTRLTVL.

This clone was counted between two and nine times. This chain links TRBV24-1 with TRBJ1-2, with D perhaps TRBD1 (5 bases). The CDR3 extends over 12 amino acids. Per the germline V gene, CDR1 is KGHDR and CDR2 is SFDVKD. The V end was cut by 4 bases, the J end by 6 bases, with 8 bases between. CDR3 region: CATSDREDGYTF. The CDR3 DNA is TGTGCCACCAGTGACAGGGAAGATGGCTACACCTTC.

In DNA, the CDR3 is TGTGCCAGCAGCTTGGCCAGGGGCGGAACCTCCTACGAGCAGTACTTC. The encoded protein is CASSLARGGTSYEQYF. The V gene is TRBV5-5, the J gene TRBJ2-7; perhaps TRBD1 as D (6 bases). CDR1 is SGHKS and CDR2 is YYEKEE in the germline V gene (reference sequence). V was cut by 0 bases and J by 0 bases, with 13 bases left in between. This CDR3 contains 16 residues. Looking up the rest from reference TRBV5-5 and TRBJ2-7 gives the full variable domain: DAGVTQSPTHLIKTRGQQVTLRCSPISGHKSVSWYQQVLGQGPQFIFQYYEKEERGRGNFPDRFSARQFPNYSSELNVNALLLGDSALYLCASSLARGGTSYEQYFGPGTRLTVT.

This rearrangement joins TRBV24-1 to TRBJ2-3; a weak D match, TRBD2 (5 bases). This CDR3 has 18 residues. From germline, CDR1 is KGHDR and CDR2 SFDVKD. Trimming stripped 3 bases from V and 1 base from J, with 19 bases between. The CDR3 reads CATSDRFFGEFGTDTQYF. The CDR3 DNA is TGTGCCACCAGTGATAGGTTCTTTGGGGAGTTCGGCACAGATACGCAGTATTTT.

This clone was counted only a few times. Here the CDR3 DNA reads TGTGCCAGCTCAGGGGACAGGGATGGCTACACCTTC. Translated: CASSGDRDGYTF. The rearrangement links TRBV18 to TRBJ1-2; 9 positions agree with TRBD1. Germline CDR1 is KGHSH and CDR2 is LQKENI. V shed 5 bases and J 6 bases; nucleotides not matched to a gene: 1. CDR3 length: 12 amino acids.

CDR3 sequence: CASSQEEERRTEAFF. In DNA, the CDR3 is TGCGCCAGCAGCCAAGAGGAGGAGAGGAGGACGGAAGCTTTCTTT. The chain uses TRBV4-1 and TRBJ1-1, with D hard to call. V was cut by 0 bases and J by 8 bases, with 16 bases left in between. The CDR3 is 15 amino acids. The germline gives CDR1 MGHRA, CDR2 YSYEKL.

This chain links TRBV20-1 with TRBJ1-6; 9 bases match TRBD1. The CDR3 totals 15 residues. After removal of 3 bases from V and 7 bases from J, the junction contained 7 bases not matched to a gene. In germline, CDR1 is DFQATT, CDR2 SNEGSKA (reference sequence). CDR3 DNA: TGCAGTGCTAGTCCCCGACAGGGGGGGAATTCACCCCTCCACTTT. This sequence encodes CSASPRQGGNSPLHF.

The chain couples TRBV9 to TRBJ2-3, with 11 positions matching TRBD2. The germline V gene has CDR1 SGDLS and CDR2 YYNGEE. V shed 4 bases, J shed 5 bases, and the junction held 6 bases outside the gene matches. The CDR3 is 15 residues long. CDR3 sequence reads: CASSRTGTSGDTQYF. The CDR3 nucleotides are TGTGCCAGCAGCCGGACCGGGACTAGCGGAGATACGCAGTATTTT.

The chain recombines TRBV6-2 or TRBV6-3 with TRBJ2-7, with 8 bases lining up with TRBD1. Germline lookup yields CDR1 MNHEY and CDR2 SVGEGT. CDR3 size: 15 residues. Unmatched junction bases numbered 10, after V lost 5 bases and J lost 4 bases. DNA for the CDR3: TGTGCCAGCAGTACTCCTGGACAGGGAAAGTACGAGCAGTACGTC. Its protein product is CASSTPGQGKYEQYV.

The gene calls are TRBV3-1 (or the pseudogene TRBV3-2) and TRBJ1-2; the D gene is possibly TRBD1 (5 bases). Trimming took off 0 bases at V and 4 bases at J, with 18 bases between the two ends. Germline-derived CDR1 and CDR2 are LGHDT and YNNKEL (reference sequence). The CDR3 contains 17 residues. The CDR3 reads CASSQDYGGVESYGYTF. The CDR3 nucleotides are TGTGCCAGCAGCCAAGATTATGGAGGGGTCGAGTCCTATGGCTACACCTTC.

This rearrangement joins TRBV7-8 to TRBJ2-5, with D possibly being TRBD1 (5 bases). Looked up from germline, CDR1 is SGHVS and CDR2 is FQNEAQ. There are 15 residues in the CDR3. Trimming left V 2 bases short and J 5 bases short, with 15 bases between. The CDR3 nucleotides are TGTGCCAGCAGCTTAATGACCCAGGGATGGGAGACCCAGTACTTC. It yields the protein CASSLMTQGWETQYF.

This clone was seen just once. This chain links TRBV28 with TRBJ2-7; D not resolved. The CDR3 runs 14 residues. Trimming cost V 4 bases and J 4 bases, with 14 bases left between them. CDR1 and CDR2 (germline): MDHEN, SYDVKM. The CDR3 is CASSSPHAAYEQYV. The CDR3 DNA follows: TGTGCCAGCAGTTCCCCACACGCCGCTTACGAGCAGTACGTC.

The rearrangement joins TRBV5-1 to TRBJ2-5, with a possible D match to TRBD2 (5 bases). Trimming took off 10 bases at V and 3 bases at J, with 10 bases between the two ends. Germline values: CDR1 SGHRS, CDR2 YFSETQ. The CDR3 covers 11 residues. The DNA for the CDR3 is TGCGCCTCGTGGGGAGAAGAGACCCAGTACTTC. Translating gives CASWGEETQYF.

The chain recombines TRBV12-5 with TRBJ1-2; no definite D call. V lost 1 base to trimming and J lost 3 bases, with 12 bases between them. The CDR3 loop spans 15 amino acids. Germline V lookup: CDR1 LGHNT, CDR2 FRNRAP. DNA of the CDR3: TGTGCTAGTGGTTTGGGCCGCAGTGAGGACTATGGCTACACCTTC. Its protein is CASGLGRSEDYGYTF.

This rearrangement joins TRBV11-2 to TRBJ2-3, with a possible D match to TRBD1 (6 bases). Germline V gives CDR1 SGHAT, CDR2 FQNNGV. Trimming took off 2 bases at V and 2 bases at J, with 8 bases between the two ends. This CDR3 is built from 14 residues. CDR3 nucleotides: TGTGCCAGCAGCTTAAACAGGGTCACAGATACGCAGTATTTT. Protein: CASSLNRVTDTQYF.

This rearrangement joins TRBV5-1 to TRBJ1-2; D is ambiguous. This CDR3 spans 15 amino acids. CDR1 and CDR2 from the germline V gene are SGHRS and YFSETQ. V lost 1 base and J lost 5, with 15 bases in between. In DNA form, the CDR3 reads TGCGCCAGCAGCTTGATGAGGAGCTTCCCATATGGCTACACCTTC. Protein product: CASSLMRSFPYGYTF.

In this sample, this clone turned up once. The chain recombines TRBV7-6 with TRBJ2-2; possibly TRBD2 for D (5 bases). Per the germline V gene, CDR1 is SGHVS and CDR2 is FNYEAQ. V was clipped by 2 bases and J by 5 bases, with 18 bases between them. The CDR3 runs to 17 residues. Here the CDR3 DNA reads TGTGCCAGCAGCTTAATGGCGGGCACCGGCGGTACCGGGGAGCTGTTTTTT. Amino acids: CASSLMAGTGGTGELFF.

This chain connects TRBV24-1 to TRBJ1-2, with D possibly being TRBD1 (5 bases). Trimming stripped 4 bases from V and 4 bases from J, with 9 bases between. Germline V gene data show CDR1 as KGHDR and CDR2 as SFDVKD. There are 13 residues in the CDR3. The CDR3 sequence is CATSDGTVYGYTF. The CDR3 DNA sequence: TGTGCCACCAGTGACGGGACTGTCTATGGCTACACCTTC.

This CDR3 is CASSPFSGDNSPLHF. CDR3 DNA sequence: TGTGCCAGCAGCCCCTTCTCGGGGGATAATTCACCCCTCCACTTT. The rearrangement joins TRBV6-6 to TRBJ1-6, with a tentative D call TRBD1 (5 bases). Trimming took 6 bases from V and 5 from J, leaving 14 bases between them. The CDR3 contains 15 residues. The germline gives CDR1 MNHNY, CDR2 SVGAGI (reference sequence).

This chain uses TRBV7-6 with TRBJ2-2; D unclear. The CDR3 has 13 residues. V lost 4 bases, J lost 4 bases, and 7 bases lay in between. Germline V gene lookup returns CDR1 SGHVS and CDR2 FNYEAQ. CDR3 sequence: CASSSYSTGELFF. The CDR3, as DNA: TGTGCCAGCAGCTCCTACTCCACCGGGGAGCTGTTTTTT.

V gene TRBV27 combines with J gene TRBJ2-1, with 13 bases fitting TRBD2. Germline V gene lookup returns CDR1 MNHEY and CDR2 SMNVEV (reference sequence). The junction had 10 bases not matched to a gene; V was cut back by 3 bases and J by 14 bases. The CDR3 has 15 amino acids. The DNA of the CDR3 is TGTGCCAGCAGTTTTCAACTAGCGGGAGGGGGCTCGGAGTTCTTC. This encodes CASSFQLAGGGSEFF.

This chain connects TRBV9 to TRBJ2-1; TRBD2 aligns across 8 bases. Germline CDR1 and CDR2: SGDLS and YYNGEE. The CDR3 runs to 15 residues. The V gene end was trimmed by 0 bases and the J gene end by 4 bases; junction bases not matched to a gene: 3. The CDR3 DNA reads TGTGCCAGCAGCGTAGCGGGGGGGCCTTACAATGAGCAGTTCTTC. Protein sequence: CASSVAGGPYNEQFF.